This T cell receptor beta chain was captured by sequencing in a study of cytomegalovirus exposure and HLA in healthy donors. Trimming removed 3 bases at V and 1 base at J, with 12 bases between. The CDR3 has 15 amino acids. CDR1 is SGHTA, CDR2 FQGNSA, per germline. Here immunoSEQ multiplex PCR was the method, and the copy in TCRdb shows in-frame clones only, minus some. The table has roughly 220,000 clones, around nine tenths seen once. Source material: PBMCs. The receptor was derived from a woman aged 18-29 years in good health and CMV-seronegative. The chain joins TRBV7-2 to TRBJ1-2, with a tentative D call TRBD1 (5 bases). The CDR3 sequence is CASSFGTDINYGYTF. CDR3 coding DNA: TGTGCCAGCAGCTTTGGGACTGATATTAACTATGGCTACACCTTC.